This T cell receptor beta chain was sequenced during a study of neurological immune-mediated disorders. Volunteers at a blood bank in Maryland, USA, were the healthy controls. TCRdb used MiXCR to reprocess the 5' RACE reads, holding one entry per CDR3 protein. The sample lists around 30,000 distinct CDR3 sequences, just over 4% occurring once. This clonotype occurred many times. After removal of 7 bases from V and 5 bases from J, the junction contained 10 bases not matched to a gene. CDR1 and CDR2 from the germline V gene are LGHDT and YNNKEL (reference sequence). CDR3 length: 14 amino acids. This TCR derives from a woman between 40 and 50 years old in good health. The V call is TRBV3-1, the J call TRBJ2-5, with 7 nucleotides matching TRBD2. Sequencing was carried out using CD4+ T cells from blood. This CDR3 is CASMGRGLGETQYF. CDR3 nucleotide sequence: TGTGCCAGCATGGGGAGGGGACTGGGGGAGACCCAGTACTTC.